This TCR beta chain was captured in a study of naive and memory T cell subsets. The germline V and J ends were trimmed by 2 bases and 7 bases, with 14 bases remaining between them. The CDR3 consists of 15 residues. Germline V gene sequence: CDR1 MNHEY, CDR2 SVGAGI. Amplification of ligated cDNA took four PCR rounds with SP2 and nested alpha and beta constant primers. MiXCR was run by TCRdb on the 5' RACE reads, yielding one entry per CDR3 protein. In the table there are around 56,000 distinct CDR3 sequences, 6.5% to 8.5% of which are singletons. An oligonucleotide containing a UMI was ligated to the 3' end of TCR cDNA. Unsorted total RNA, 1 to 1000 ng, was DNase treated before reverse transcription.

This clonotype was obtained from a female donor in good health. The chain carries TRBV6-5 and TRBJ1-4; D may be TRBD1 (6 bases). The CDR3 DNA reads TGTGCCAGCAGTTACGGGGCCAGGGGAGTTGAAAAACTGTTTTTT. Protein product: CASSYGARGVEKLFF.